Listed here is a single T cell receptor beta chain. This sample was taken from a study of blood T cell repertoires in COVID-19. Per the original methods: From reference gene primer amplification, estimates of nucleated cell counts were derived. Profiled with immunoSEQ multiplex PCR; TCRdb holds only in-frame clones, not every one. V and J calls and clone size are given by that table; D and trimming were obtained from the DNA. The sample has hundreds of thousands of clones, around 92% seen once. In germline, CDR1 is ENHRY, CDR2 SYGVKD. The CDR3 runs to 15 residues. V lost 6 bases and J 5 bases, leaving 19 bases between the germline ends.

The chain joins TRBV10-3 to TRBJ1-1; D gene uncertain. Sequenced material: peripheral blood. This TCR derives from a woman aged 25-40 years with COVID-19, enrolled during active disease. CDR3 sequence reads: CAIRGRVGSRTEAFF. The CDR3 nucleotides are TGTGCCATCAGAGGGAGGGTAGGTTCGAGAACTGAAGCTTTCTTT.